The rows below give T cell receptor beta chains drawn from one sample of a study of Graves' ophthalmopathy and Graves' hyperthyroidism. TCRdb reprocessed the multiplex PCR reads via MiXCR and lists one record per CDR3 protein. The sample has 260,000 or so distinct CDR3 sequences, less than 55% seen once. Material for sequencing was peripheral blood. The origin of the receptors is an adult man with Graves' ophthalmopathy. The CDR3 runs from the conserved cysteine through the conserved F or W. The order of the fields is clone size, V gene, D gene, J gene, CDR3 DNA, CDR3 protein. D genes are given only for firm matches. Expanded clones get a size class; other rows say once, few or many, or leave the size out.

NA	TRBV20-1	TRBD2	TRBJ2-5	TGCAGTGCTCTAATTACGGGGGGGGACCAAGAGACCCAGTACTTC	CSALITGGDQETQYF
few	TRBV20-1	TRBD1	TRBJ1-2	TGCAGTGCTGGGGACAGGGAATGGAGCTATGGCTACACCTTC	CSAGDREWSYGYTF
NA	TRBV7-2	NA	TRBJ1-1	TGTGCCAGCAGCTTAGATCTTAACTGGAGGAACACTGAAGCTTTCTTT	CASSLDLNWRNTEAFF
NA	TRBV3-1	NA	TRBJ1-4	TGTGCCAGCAGCCAATTTGCGGAAAAACTGTTTTTT	CASSQFAEKLFF
once	TRBV5-5	NA	TRBJ1-5	TGTGCCAGCAGCTTTTCGGGGCTCGGCAGTCAGCCCCAGCATTTT	CASSFSGLGSQPQHF
few	TRBV19	NA	TRBJ1-2	TGTGCCAGTAGTGCCGACACCTATGGCTACACCTTC	CASSADTYGYTF
NA	TRBV29-1	NA	TRBJ1-4	TGCAGCGCTGCGGCGGGGGGGAATGAAAAACTGTTTTTT	CSAAAGGNEKLFF
few	TRBV20-1	TRBD1	TRBJ1-4	TGCAGTGCCCCGGGACAGGGCGCTGAAAAACTGTTTTTT	CSAPGQGAEKLFF
NA	TRBV7-3	TRBD2	TRBJ2-5	TGTGCCAGCAGCTTAGATTTCGGGGGGGCCCAGTACTTC	CASSLDFGGAQYF
few	TRBV7-9	TRBD1	TRBJ1-5	TGTGCCAGCAGCTTAGTGGGGCAGGGGGCTATCAATCAGCCCCAGCATTTT	CASSLVGQGAINQPQHF
NA	TRBV29-1	NA	TRBJ1-6	TGCAGCGTTCAAAGGGATGCAGGGAGCTCCTATAATTCACCCCTCCACTTT	CSVQRDAGSSYNSPLHF
few	TRBV4-1	NA	TRBJ2-7	TGCGCCAGCAGCCAAGCAGGGCCTGAGGAGCAGTACTTC	CASSQAGPEEQYF
NA	TRBV20-1	NA	TRBJ2-5	TGCAGTGCTAGAGGTGCTGGATCCTCCCAAGAGACCCAGTACTTC	CSARGAGSSQETQYF
NA	TRBV5-1	NA	TRBJ2-7	TGCGCCAGCAGCTCCTACCTTGCGGGGCCTAGCTCCTACGAGCAGTACTTC	CASSSYLAGPSSYEQYF
NA	TRBV24-1	TRBD1	TRBJ2-5	TGTGCCACCAGTGACCAGGGGGTTGGGACCCAGTACTTC	CATSDQGVGTQYF
few	TRBV10-3	TRBD2	TRBJ2-5	TGTGCCATCAGTGGCGAGCGGGGGGGCTGGAAAGAGACCCAGTACTTC	CAISGERGGWKETQYF
NA	TRBV7-9	NA	TRBJ2-5	TGTGCCAGCAGCTGGTGGACCACAATGGGAGAGACCCAGTACTTC	CASSWWTTMGETQYF
NA	TRBV7-2	TRBD2	TRBJ2-2	TGTGCCAGCAGCCAGACTAGCGGGGCGAACACCGGGGAGCTGTTTTTT	CASSQTSGANTGELFF
few	TRBV7-9	TRBD1	TRBJ2-7	TGTGCCAGCGCCGACAGGGGGCCCTACGAGCAGTACTTC	CASADRGPYEQYF
once	TRBV7-7	NA	TRBJ2-7	TGTGCTAGCAGCCAGGACACTGCCAAAACCTACGAGCAGTACTTC	CASSQDTAKTYEQYF
NA	TRBV5-1	NA	TRBJ1-1	TGCGCCAGCAGTTTGGGCGGGGCGGGCGTCACTGAAGCTTTCTTT	CASSLGGAGVTEAFF
NA	TRBV4-1	NA	TRBJ1-2	TGCGCCAGCAGCCCCGAGGGAGTTGCCTCCGGGGGCTACACCTTT	CASSPEGVASGGYTF
NA	TRBV6-5	NA	TRBJ1-6	TGTGCCAGCGAGTTTGAAGGGACCCTCCACTTT	CASEFEGTLHF
few	TRBV19	NA	TRBJ1-1	TGTGCCACCACTAGGCGCTATGTTGCTTTCTTT	CATTRRYVAFF
NA	TRBV19	NA	TRBJ2-3	TGTGCCAGTAATGGGGACCTCACAGATACGCAGTATTTT	CASNGDLTDTQYF
NA	TRBV7-2	NA	TRBJ1-1	TGTGCCAGCAGCCCCGGGGTGGGCACTGAAGCTTTCTTT	CASSPGVGTEAFF
NA	TRBV24-1	TRBD1	TRBJ1-2	TGTGCCAGCAGTTGGAGACCCGGACAGGGCACTAACTATGGCTACACCTTC	CASSWRPGQGTNYGYTF
NA	TRBV12-3/TRBV12-4	TRBD2	TRBJ2-5	TGTGCCAGCGGTCGGCTAGCGGGAACCAGAGGAGAGACCCAGTACTTC	CASGRLAGTRGETQYF
few	TRBV13	TRBD1	TRBJ2-2	TGTGCCAGCAGCCAGGGACAGGGGCCCTCGAACACCGGGGAGCTGTTTTTT	CASSQGQGPSNTGELFF
NA	TRBV19	NA	TRBJ2-2	TGTGCCAGCCGAACTATGAACACCGGGGAGCTGTTTTTT	CASRTMNTGELFF
NA	TRBV19	NA	TRBJ1-3	TGTGCCAGTAAGAGCTCTGGAAACACCATATATTTT	CASKSSGNTIYF
NA	TRBV9	NA	TRBJ1-4	TGTGCTCGTGGGGGTCTAATCGATGAAAAACTGTTTTTT	CARGGLIDEKLFF
NA	TRBV20-1	NA	TRBJ1-1	TGCAGTGCTAGAGTTCGTCCTGCTTGTGTCTTT	CSARVRPACVF
NA	TRBV7-9	TRBD1	TRBJ2-5	TGTGCCAGCAGCCAGACAGAGGGACAGGGGGAGACCCAGTACTTC	CASSQTEGQGETQYF
once	TRBV29-1	NA	TRBJ2-3	TGCAGCGTTGAAGGCCCCAGGGGCACAGATACGCAGTATTTT	CSVEGPRGTDTQYF
few	TRBV7-2	NA	TRBJ1-1	TGCGCCAGCAGCCCCAATGGGGTGAACACTGAAGCTTTCTTT	CASSPNGVNTEAFF
once	TRBV6-4	NA	TRBJ2-2	TGTGCCAGCAGTGACTCGAGTGGCGATTACGGGGAGCTGTTTTTT	CASSDSSGDYGELFF
NA	TRBV7-2	NA	TRBJ2-7	TGTGCCAGCAGTCATTATGGACAAGCCGAATACGAGCAGTACTTC	CASSHYGQAEYEQYF
few	TRBV12-3/TRBV12-4	TRBD2	TRBJ2-5	TGTGCCAGCAGCCCTAGCGGGAGAGGGCAAGAGACCCAGTACTTC	CASSPSGRGQETQYF
NA	TRBV11-2	NA	TRBJ2-7	TGTGCCAGCGGTGCAGCGGGTACCTACGAGCAGTACTTC	CASGAAGTYEQYF
few	TRBV10-3	NA	TRBJ1-1	TGTGCCATCAGTGACTGGGGGAACACTGAAGCTTTCTTT	CAISDWGNTEAFF
NA	TRBV19	TRBD1	TRBJ1-1	TGTGCCACAGGACAGGATTTGACTGAAGCTTTCTTT	CATGQDLTEAFF
NA	TRBV20-1	NA	TRBJ1-6	TGCAGTGCCTCCCGAGGGGACTCCCTGGGGTATAATTCACCCCTCCACTTT	CSASRGDSLGYNSPLHF
NA	TRBV9	TRBD1	TRBJ2-7	TGTGCCAGCAGCCCCCGCCCGGGACAGCCCTACGAGCAGTACTTC	CASSPRPGQPYEQYF
NA	TRBV12-3/TRBV12-4	NA	TRBJ1-1	TGTGCTAGTGGTTTGTCGGTTCCGGCCCGGAACACTGAAGCTTTCTTT	CASGLSVPARNTEAFF
NA	TRBV9	NA	TRBJ1-1	TGTGCCAGCAGCGTAGGATCCTCATTGAACACTGAAGCTTTCTTT	CASSVGSSLNTEAFF
many	TRBV29-1	TRBD1	TRBJ1-2	TGCAGCGTTGCGGACAGGGAAGTTACCTATGGCTACACCTTC	CSVADREVTYGYTF
NA	TRBV2	NA	TRBJ2-2	TGTGCCAGCAGAGAGGGGGTTGGAGCCGGGGAGCTGTTTTTT	CASREGVGAGELFF
NA	TRBV6-5	NA	TRBJ1-2	TGTGCCAGCAGTCGGACGGGACAAAACTATGGCTACACCTTC	CASSRTGQNYGYTF
few	TRBV24-1	TRBD1	TRBJ2-2	TGTGCCACCAGTGAGTCCGGGACAGGGATCACCGGGGAGCTGTTTTTT	CATSESGTGITGELFF
NA	TRBV7-9	NA	TRBJ2-7	TGTGCCAGCAGCTTAAGGGACGGAGGCTCCTACGAGCAGTACTTC	CASSLRDGGSYEQYF
many	TRBV15	NA	TRBJ1-1	TGTGCCACCAGCAGGGGTTTCACTGAAGCTTTCTTT	CATSRGFTEAFF
NA	TRBV7-2	TRBD2	TRBJ2-5	TGTGCCAGCAGCTTACAGCGGGGGACCCAAGAGACCCAGTACTTC	CASSLQRGTQETQYF
NA	TRBV9	NA	TRBJ2-7	TGTGCCAGCAGCCCAAGACCGGGGGACGAGCAGTACTTC	CASSPRPGDEQYF